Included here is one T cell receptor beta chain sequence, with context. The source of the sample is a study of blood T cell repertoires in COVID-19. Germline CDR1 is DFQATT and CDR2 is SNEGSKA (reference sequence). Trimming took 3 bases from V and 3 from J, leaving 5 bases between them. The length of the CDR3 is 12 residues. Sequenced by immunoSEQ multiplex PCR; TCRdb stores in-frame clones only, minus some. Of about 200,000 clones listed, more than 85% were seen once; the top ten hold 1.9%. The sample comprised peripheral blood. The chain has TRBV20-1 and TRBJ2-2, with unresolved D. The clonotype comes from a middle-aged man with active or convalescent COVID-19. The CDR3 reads CSASPDTGELFF. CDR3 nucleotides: TGCAGTGCTAGTCCGGACACCGGGGAGCTGTTTTTT.